Listed below are T cell receptor beta chains from one sample, sequenced in a study of blood T cells in healthy people across ages. TCRdb reprocessed the 5' RACE reads via MiXCR and lists one record per CDR3 protein. The sample carries around 1,000,000 distinct CDR3 sequences, around two fifths recorded once. What was sequenced was blood. The source of these receptors is a man aged 18 to 30 in good health. Both conserved end residues are part of each CDR3. Fields, in order: CDR3 length, V gene, J gene, CDR3 protein.

>14|TRBV7-2|TRBJ1-1
CASSLEGWDSEAFF
>14|TRBV24-1|TRBJ2-2
CATSDVKGTGELFF
>17|TRBV12-3/TRBV12-4|TRBJ2-1
CASSRPRGTSAYNEQFF
>16|TRBV4-2|TRBJ2-3
CASSRSGTGGTDTQYF
>16|TRBV20-1|TRBJ1-2
CSAKGGRGETTYGYTF
>17|TRBV19|-
CASSHHPRGTLGETQYF
>12|TRBV12-3/TRBV12-4|TRBJ2-7
CASSSTSGAQYF
>15|TRBV20-1|TRBJ2-3
CSAIRQGSGTDTQYF
>17|TRBV7-2|TRBJ2-3
CASSLLPAGLSTETQYF
>14|TRBV20-1|TRBJ2-3
CSANRVSGTDTQYF
>17|TRBV6-2/TRBV6-3|TRBJ1-2
CASSYSDTRIANYGYTF
>15|TRBV12-3/TRBV12-4|TRBJ2-2
CASSYSAGSTGELFF
>16|TRBV6-2/TRBV6-3|TRBJ1-2
CASSRRGSSYNYGYTF
>15|TRBV29-1|TRBJ1-4
CSVPGSGQGYEKLFF
>13|TRBV2|TRBJ2-5
CATSDFPAREQYF
>13|TRBV2|TRBJ1-1
CATAWHTNTEAFF
>12|TRBV3-1|TRBJ2-7
CASSHLGDEQYF
>14|TRBV20-1|TRBJ2-7
CSAIGQGAPYEQYF
>17|TRBV4-2|TRBJ2-2
CASSQLARPSNTGELFF
>15|TRBV5-5|TRBJ1-2
CASSLFRGANYGYTF
>14|TRBV12-3/TRBV12-4|TRBJ1-4
CASNSGIPNEKLFF
>16|TRBV6-1|TRBJ1-5
CAIKTGGQGSNQPQHF
>11|TRBV2|TRBJ2-1
CASSEGRNGFF
>16|TRBV5-1|TRBJ1-1
CASSPSGAEMNTEAFF
>16|TRBV4-3|TRBJ1-2
CASSQDPTGGVYGYTF
>11|TRBV7-9|TRBJ1-2
CASTMTGPNTF
>16|TRBV5-1|TRBJ2-3
CASSPLVEDRRDTQYF
>14|TRBV5-1|TRBJ2-2
CASSSQGGTGELFF
>11|TRBV18|TRBJ2-3
CASSPSDTQYF
>17|TRBV27|TRBJ2-2
CASSPFSGGANTGELFF
>16|TRBV4-3|TRBJ1-2
CASSQDQGATSHGYTF
>17|TRBV4-2|TRBJ1-4
CAGSSLRGQGTNEKLFF
>12|TRBV20-1|TRBJ1-2
CSASFGGYGYTF
>13|TRBV7-2|TRBJ1-2
CASSAHPADGYTF
>14|TRBV20-1|TRBJ2-1
CSARVSLANNEQFF
>12|TRBV29-1|-
CSVELWCDEQYF
>16|TRBV4-3|TRBJ1-4
CASSQDGGGGNEKLFF
>16|TRBV7-8|TRBJ1-2
CASTPGWGRENYGYTF
>16|TRBV12-3/TRBV12-4|TRBJ1-2
CASSLSSSRVNYGYTF
>14|TRBV10-3|TRBJ1-6
CAISRDRVNSPLHF
>18|TRBV18|TRBJ2-3
CASSLILGTSGGQDTQYF
>15|TRBV4-1|TRBJ1-1
CASSRATGMNTEAFF
>15|TRBV7-9|TRBJ1-1
CASNLDGGTNTEAFF
>15|TRBV6-6|TRBJ1-2
CASSPFTDRGYGYTF
>17|TRBV11-2|TRBJ2-1
CASSAPAGLAGFNEQFF
>16|TRBV4-2|TRBJ2-7
CASSSFGGGGYNEQYF
>15|TRBV7-2|TRBJ1-3
CASSPRLQGGNTIYF
>13|TRBV7-8|TRBJ2-3
CASRLDRELAQYF
>13|TRBV12-3/TRBV12-4|TRBJ1-2
CASSFNRDDGYTF
>16|TRBV20-1|TRBJ2-1
CSATLPGGGRNNEQFF